This T cell receptor (beta chain) was profiled in a study of T-cell reconstitution after alpha-beta-depleted transplantation in children. CDR3 length: 15 residues. The germline V gene encodes CDR1 MDHEN and CDR2 SYDVKM. V dropped 8 bases and J dropped 5; count of bases not matched to a gene: 12. The TCRbeta library was prepared with unique molecular identifiers. Using its own MiXCR run on the PCR reads, TCRdb lists one record per CDR3 protein. The table lists 500,000 or so distinct CDR3 sequences, around a third of them singletons. The TCR comes from a human donor who donated a stem cell graft to a child with aplastic anemia. The chain uses TRBV28 and TRBJ1-2, with TRBD1 identical over 9 bases. The sample here was PBMCs from the stem cell graft donor, taken from the stem cell graft. The CDR3 DNA is TGTGCCAGCGGGACTATCGGACAGGGGCGATATGGCTACACCTTC. Translation gives CASGTIGQGRYGYTF.